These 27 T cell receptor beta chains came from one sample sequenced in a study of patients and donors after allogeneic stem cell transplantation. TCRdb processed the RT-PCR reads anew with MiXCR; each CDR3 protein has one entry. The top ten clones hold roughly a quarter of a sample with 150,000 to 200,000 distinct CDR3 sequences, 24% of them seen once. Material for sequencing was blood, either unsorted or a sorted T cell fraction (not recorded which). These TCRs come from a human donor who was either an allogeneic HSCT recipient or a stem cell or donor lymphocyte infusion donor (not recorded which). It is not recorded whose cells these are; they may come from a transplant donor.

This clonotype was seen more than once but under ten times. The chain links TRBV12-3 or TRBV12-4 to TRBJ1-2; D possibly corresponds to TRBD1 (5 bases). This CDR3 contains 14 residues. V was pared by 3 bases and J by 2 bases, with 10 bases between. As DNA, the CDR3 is TGTGCCAGCAGTTTTGGGGACCCCAACTATGGCTACACCTTC. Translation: CASSFGDPNYGYTF.

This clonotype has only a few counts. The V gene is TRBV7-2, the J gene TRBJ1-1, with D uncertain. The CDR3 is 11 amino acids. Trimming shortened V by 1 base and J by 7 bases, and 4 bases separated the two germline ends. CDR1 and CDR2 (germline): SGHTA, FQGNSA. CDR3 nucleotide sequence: TGTGCCAGCAGCTTAGGGTATGAAGCTTTCTTT. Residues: CASSLGYEAFF.

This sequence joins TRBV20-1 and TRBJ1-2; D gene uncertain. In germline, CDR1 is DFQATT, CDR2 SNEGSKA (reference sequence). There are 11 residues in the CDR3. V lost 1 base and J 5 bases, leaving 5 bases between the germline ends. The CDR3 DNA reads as TGCAGTGCTAGAGGCCCTTATGGCTACACCTTC. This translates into CSARGPYGYTF.

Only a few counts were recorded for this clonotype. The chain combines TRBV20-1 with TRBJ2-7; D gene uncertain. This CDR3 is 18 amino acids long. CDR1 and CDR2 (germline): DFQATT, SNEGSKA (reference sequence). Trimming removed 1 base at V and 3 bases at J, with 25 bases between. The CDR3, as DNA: TGCAGTGCTAGAGCCGACTCAACCGAAGTAGCTTTTGGCTACGAGCAGTACTTC. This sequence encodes CSARADSTEVAFGYEQYF.

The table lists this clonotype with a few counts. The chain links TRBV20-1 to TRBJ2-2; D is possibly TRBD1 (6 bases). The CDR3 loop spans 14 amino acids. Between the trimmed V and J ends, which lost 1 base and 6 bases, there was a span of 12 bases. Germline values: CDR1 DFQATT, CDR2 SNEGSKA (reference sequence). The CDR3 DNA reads TGCAGTGCTAGAGTCCAGGGGCCAGCCGGGGAGCTGTTTTTT. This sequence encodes CSARVQGPAGELFF.

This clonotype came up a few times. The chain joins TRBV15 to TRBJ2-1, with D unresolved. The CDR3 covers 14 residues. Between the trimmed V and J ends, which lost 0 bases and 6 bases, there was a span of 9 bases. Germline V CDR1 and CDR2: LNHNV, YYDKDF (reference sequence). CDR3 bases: TGTGCCACCAGCAGAGACCGCTTACCCAATGAGCAGTTCTTC. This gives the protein CATSRDRLPNEQFF.

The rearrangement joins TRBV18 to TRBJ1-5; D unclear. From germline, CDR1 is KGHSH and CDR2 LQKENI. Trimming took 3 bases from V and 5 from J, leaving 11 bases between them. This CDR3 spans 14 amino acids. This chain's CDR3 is CASSPGERDQPQHF. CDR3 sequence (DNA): TGTGCCAGCTCACCCGGGGAAAGGGATCAGCCCCAGCATTTT.

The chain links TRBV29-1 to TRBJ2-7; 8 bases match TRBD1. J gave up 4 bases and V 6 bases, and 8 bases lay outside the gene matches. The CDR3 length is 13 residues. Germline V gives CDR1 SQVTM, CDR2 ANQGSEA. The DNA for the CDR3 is TGCAGCGTCACAGGGGGATTAGGGTACGAGCAGTACTTC. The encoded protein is CSVTGGLGYEQYF.

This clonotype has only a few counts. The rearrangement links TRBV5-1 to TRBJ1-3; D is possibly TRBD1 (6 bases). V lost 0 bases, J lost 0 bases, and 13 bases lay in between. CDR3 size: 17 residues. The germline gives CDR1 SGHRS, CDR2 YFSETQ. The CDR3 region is CASSLVTGLSSGNTIYF. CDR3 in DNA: TGCGCCAGCAGCTTGGTGACAGGTCTCAGCTCTGGAAACACCATATATTTT.

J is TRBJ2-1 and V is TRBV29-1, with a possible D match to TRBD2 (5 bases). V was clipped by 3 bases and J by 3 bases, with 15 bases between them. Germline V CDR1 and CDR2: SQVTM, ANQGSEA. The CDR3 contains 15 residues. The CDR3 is CSVDSWTDYYNEQFF. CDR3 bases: TGCAGCGTTGATTCTTGGACCGACTACTACAATGAGCAGTTCTTC.

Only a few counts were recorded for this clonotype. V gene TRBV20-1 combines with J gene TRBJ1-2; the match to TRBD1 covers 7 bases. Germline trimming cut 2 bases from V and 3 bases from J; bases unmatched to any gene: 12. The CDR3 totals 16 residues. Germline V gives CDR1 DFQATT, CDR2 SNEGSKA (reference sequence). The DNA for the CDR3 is TGCAGTGCTAGAAGCGGTAAGGACAGGATAGACTATGGCTACACCTTC. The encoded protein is CSARSGKDRIDYGYTF.

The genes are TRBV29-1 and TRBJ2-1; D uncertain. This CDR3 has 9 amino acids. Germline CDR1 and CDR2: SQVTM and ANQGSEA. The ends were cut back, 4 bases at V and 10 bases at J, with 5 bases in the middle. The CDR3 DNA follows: TGCAGCGTTGGGTGGGAGCAGTTCTTC. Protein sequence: CSVGWEQFF.

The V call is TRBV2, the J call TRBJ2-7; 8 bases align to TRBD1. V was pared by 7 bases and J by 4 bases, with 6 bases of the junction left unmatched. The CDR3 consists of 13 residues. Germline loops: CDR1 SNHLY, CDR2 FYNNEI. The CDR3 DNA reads TGTGCCAGCAAGTGGACAGGGCGGTACGAGCAGTACTTC. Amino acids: CASKWTGRYEQYF.

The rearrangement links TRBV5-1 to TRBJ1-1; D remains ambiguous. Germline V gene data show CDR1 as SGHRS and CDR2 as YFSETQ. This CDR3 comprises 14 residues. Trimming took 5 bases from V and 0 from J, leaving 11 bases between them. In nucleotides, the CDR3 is TGCGCCAGCAGTCCCGGCAGGATGAACACTGAAGCTTTCTTT. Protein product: CASSPGRMNTEAFF.

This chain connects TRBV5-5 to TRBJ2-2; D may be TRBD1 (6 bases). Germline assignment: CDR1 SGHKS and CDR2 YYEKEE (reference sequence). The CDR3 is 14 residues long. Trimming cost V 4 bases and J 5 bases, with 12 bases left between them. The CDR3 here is CASSRTVQTGELFF. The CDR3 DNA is TGTGCCAGCAGCAGGACAGTACAGACCGGGGAGCTGTTTTTT.

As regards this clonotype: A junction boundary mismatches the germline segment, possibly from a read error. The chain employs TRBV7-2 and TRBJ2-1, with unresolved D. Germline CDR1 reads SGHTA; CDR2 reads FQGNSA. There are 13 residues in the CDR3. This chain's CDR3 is CASSFGPYDEQFF. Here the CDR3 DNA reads TGTGCCAGCAGCTTCGGACCCTACGATGAGCAGTTCTTC. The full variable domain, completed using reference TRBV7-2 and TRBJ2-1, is GAGVSQSPSNKVTEKGKDVELRCDPISGHTALYWYRQSLGQGLEFLIYFQGNSAPDKSGLPSDRFSAERTGGSVSTLTIQRTQQEDSAVYLCASSFGPYDEQFFGPGTRLTVL.

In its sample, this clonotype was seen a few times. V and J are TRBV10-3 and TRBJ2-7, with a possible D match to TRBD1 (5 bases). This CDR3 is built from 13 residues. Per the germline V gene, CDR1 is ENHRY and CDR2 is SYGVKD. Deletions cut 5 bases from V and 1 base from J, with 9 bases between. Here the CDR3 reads CAISRDRSYEQYF. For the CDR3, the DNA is TGTGCCATCAGTAGAGACAGATCCTACGAGCAGTACTTC.

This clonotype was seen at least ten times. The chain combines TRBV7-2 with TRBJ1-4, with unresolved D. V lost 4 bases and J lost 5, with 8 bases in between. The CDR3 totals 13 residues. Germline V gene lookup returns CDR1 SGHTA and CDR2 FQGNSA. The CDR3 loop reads CASSSDRNEKLFF. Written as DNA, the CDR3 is TGTGCCAGCAGCTCCGATCGGAATGAAAAACTGTTTTTT. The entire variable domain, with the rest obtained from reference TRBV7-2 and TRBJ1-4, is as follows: GAGVSQSPSNKVTEKGKDVELRCDPISGHTALYWYRQSLGQGLEFLIYFQGNSAPDKSGLPSDRFSAERTGGSVSTLTIQRTQQEDSAVYLCASSSDRNEKLFFGSGTQLSVL.

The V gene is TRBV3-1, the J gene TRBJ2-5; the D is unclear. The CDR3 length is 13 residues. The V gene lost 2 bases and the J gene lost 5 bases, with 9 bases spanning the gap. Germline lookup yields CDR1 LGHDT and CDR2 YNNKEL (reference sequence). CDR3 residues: CASSQLLGETQYF. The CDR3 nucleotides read TGTGCCAGCAGCCAACTCCTTGGGGAGACCCAGTACTTC.

CDR3 loop: CAISESRGLSYGYTF. CDR3 nucleotide sequence: TGTGCCATCAGTGAGTCGCGGGGTTTGTCATATGGCTACACCTTC. The V gene is TRBV10-3, the J gene TRBJ1-2; D unclear. V dropped 0 bases and J dropped 5 bases, with 13 bases sitting between them. Per germline, CDR1 ENHRY and CDR2 SYGVKD. The CDR3 is made up of 15 amino acids.

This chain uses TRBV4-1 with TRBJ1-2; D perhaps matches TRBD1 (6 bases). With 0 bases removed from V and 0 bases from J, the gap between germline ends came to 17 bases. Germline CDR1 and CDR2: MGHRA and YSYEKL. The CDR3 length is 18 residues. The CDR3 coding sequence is TGCGCCAGCAGCCAAGATTACAGGGCGAGCGACTCTAACTATGGCTACACCTTC. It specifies CASSQDYRASDSNYGYTF.

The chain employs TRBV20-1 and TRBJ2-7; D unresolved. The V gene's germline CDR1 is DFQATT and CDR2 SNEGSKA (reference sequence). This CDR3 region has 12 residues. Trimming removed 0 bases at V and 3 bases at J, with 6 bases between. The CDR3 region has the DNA TGCAGTGCTAGAGATAACCTCTACGAGCAGTACTTC. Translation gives CSARDNLYEQYF.

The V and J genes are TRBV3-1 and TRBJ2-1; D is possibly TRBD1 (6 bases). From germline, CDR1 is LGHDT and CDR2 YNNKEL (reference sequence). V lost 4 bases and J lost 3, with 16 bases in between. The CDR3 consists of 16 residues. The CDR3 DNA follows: TGTGCCAGCAGCCCAACCCGGGACACCCACTACAATGAGCAGTTCTTC. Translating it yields CASSPTRDTHYNEQFF.

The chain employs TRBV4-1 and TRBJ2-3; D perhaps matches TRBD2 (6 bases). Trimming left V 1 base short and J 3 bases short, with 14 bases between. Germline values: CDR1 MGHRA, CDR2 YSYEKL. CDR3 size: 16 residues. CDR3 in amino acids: CASSQGFGLLTDTQYF. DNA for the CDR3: TGCGCCAGCAGCCAAGGCTTTGGACTACTTACAGATACGCAGTATTTT.

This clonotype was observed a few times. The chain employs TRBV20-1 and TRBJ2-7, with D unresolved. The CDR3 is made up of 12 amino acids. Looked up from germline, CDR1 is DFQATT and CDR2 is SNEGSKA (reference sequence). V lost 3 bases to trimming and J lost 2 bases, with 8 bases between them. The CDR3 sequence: CSASQVTYEQYF. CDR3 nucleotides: TGCAGTGCTAGTCAAGTAACCTACGAGCAGTACTTC.

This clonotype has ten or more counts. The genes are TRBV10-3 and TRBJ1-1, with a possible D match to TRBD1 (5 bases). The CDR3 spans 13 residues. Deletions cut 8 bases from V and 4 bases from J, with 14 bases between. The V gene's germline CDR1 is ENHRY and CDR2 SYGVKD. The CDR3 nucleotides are TGTGCCATCGGTGGGGCTGCGGGCACTGAAGCTTTCTTT. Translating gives CAIGGAAGTEAFF.

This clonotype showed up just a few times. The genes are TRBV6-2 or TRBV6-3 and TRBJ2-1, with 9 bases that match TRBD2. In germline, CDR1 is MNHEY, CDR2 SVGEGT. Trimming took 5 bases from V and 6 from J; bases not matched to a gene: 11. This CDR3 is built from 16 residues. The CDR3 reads CASSRQGTSLTNEQFF. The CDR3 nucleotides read TGTGCCAGCAGTCGCCAAGGGACTAGCCTAACCAATGAGCAGTTCTTC.